The 24 T cell receptor beta chains in this list originate from one sample, sequenced in a study of T cell changes during pregnancy in multiple sclerosis. Profiled with immunoSEQ multiplex PCR; TCRdb holds only in-frame clones, not every one. The sample includes tens of thousands of clones, over 75% of them seen just once. The sample consisted of CD8+ T cells from peripheral blood mononuclear cells, taken after pregnancy. The source of these receptors is a female donor with multiple sclerosis, enrolled in a pregnancy study.

This chain connects TRBV19 to TRBJ2-3, with a tentative D call TRBD2 (6 bases). Germline CDR1 LNHDA, CDR2 SQIVND (reference sequence). Between the trimmed V and J ends, which lost 1 base and 5 bases, there was a span of 10 bases. This CDR3 spans 14 amino acids. Here the CDR3 reads CASSIVNGRDTQYF. CDR3 sequence (DNA): TGTGCCAGTAGTATAGTTAACGGGAGAGATACGCAGTATTTT.

The V gene is TRBV2, the J gene TRBJ2-7; 9 bases fit TRBD2. The CDR3 contains 16 residues. The germline V gene has CDR1 SNHLY and CDR2 FYNNEI. The V segment lost 8 bases and the J segment 3 bases; nucleotides outside the gene matches: 14. This CDR3 is CASPRVGVAGVYEQYF. The CDR3, as DNA: TGTGCCAGCCCCAGGGTTGGGGTAGCGGGAGTCTACGAGCAGTACTTC.

The genes are TRBV4-1 and TRBJ2-7; tentative D call: TRBD2 (6 bases). Germline CDR1 reads MGHRA; CDR2 reads YSYEKL. The CDR3 runs 15 residues. V gave up 0 bases and J gave up 6 bases, with 15 bases separating them. This CDR3 reads CASSQEDGTSSEQYF. DNA of the CDR3: TGCGCCAGCAGCCAAGAGGACGGGACTTCCAGCGAGCAGTACTTC.

This chain uses TRBV18 with TRBJ2-3; no clear D. CDR1 is KGHSH, CDR2 LQKENI, per germline. V lost 6 bases, J lost 6 bases, and 22 bases lay in between. This CDR3 has 16 residues. DNA for the CDR3: TGTGCCAGCTCCCCTGAGGTTCCAAGAAGCTTGGATACGCAGTATTTT. Its translation is CASSPEVPRSLDTQYF. Looking up the rest from reference TRBV18 and TRBJ2-3 gives the full variable domain: NAGVMQNPRHLVRRRGQEARLRCSPMKGHSHVYWYRQLPEEGLKFMVYLQKENIIDESGMPKERFSAEFPKEGPSILRIQQVVRGDSAAYFCASSPEVPRSLDTQYFGPGTRLTVL.

This clone was detected once. Other nucleotide sequences in the sample specify the same CDR3. This rearrangement joins TRBV6-4 to TRBJ2-1, with TRBD2 matching over 13 bases. CDR3 size: 15 residues. The V segment lost 3 bases and the J segment 5 bases; nucleotides outside the gene matches: 1. Looked up from germline, CDR1 is MRHNA and CDR2 is SNTAGT. CDR3 region: CASSEGTSGDNEQFF. The CDR3 DNA reads as TGTGCCAGCAGTGAGGGGACTAGCGGGGACAATGAGCAGTTCTTC.

The rearrangement joins TRBV28 to TRBJ2-7, with 8 positions matching TRBD2. Germline-derived CDR1 and CDR2 are MDHEN and SYDVKM. This CDR3 is built from 14 residues. The ends lost 1 base at V and 6 bases at J; junction bases unmatched: 5. DNA for the CDR3: TGTGCCAGCAGTTTATCGGGACTAGGTCCCGAGCAGTACTTC. It encodes CASSLSGLGPEQYF.

This clone was seen only a few times. V gene TRBV4-1 combines with J gene TRBJ2-7, with TRBD1 matching over 7 bases. V was pared by 4 bases and J by 2 bases, with 5 bases of the junction left unmatched. CDR1 and CDR2 (germline): MGHRA, YSYEKL. The length of the CDR3 is 14 residues. The DNA for the CDR3 is TGCGCCAGCAGCCCACTACAGGGGCCCTACGAGCAGTACTTC. Translating it yields CASSPLQGPYEQYF.

The chain is built from TRBV5-1 and TRBJ1-4; D may be TRBD1 (6 bases). CDR3 size: 15 residues. V was clipped by 4 bases and J by 8 bases, with 18 bases between them. Germline V CDR1 and CDR2: SGHRS, YFSETQ. The CDR3 is CASSLLQGRGEKLFF. In DNA form, the CDR3 reads TGCGCCAGCAGCCTACTCCAGGGGCGGGGGGAAAAACTGTTTTTT.

The gene calls are TRBV2 and TRBJ2-7; a weak D match, TRBD1 (6 bases). Germline V gene data show CDR1 as SNHLY and CDR2 as FYNNEI. V gave up 3 bases and J gave up 0 bases, with 9 bases separating them. The CDR3 loop spans 14 amino acids. The CDR3 protein is CASSDRQDSYEQYF. The CDR3, as DNA: TGTGCCAGCAGTGATAGACAGGACTCCTACGAGCAGTACTTC.

The chain recombines TRBV4-3 with TRBJ2-7, with 9 positions matching TRBD2. This CDR3 has 15 residues. V lost 3 bases, J lost 3 bases, and 6 bases stayed unmatched. CDR1 LGHNA and CDR2 YSLEER come from the germline V gene. The CDR3 protein is CASSQSGTSYYEQYF. In nucleotides, the CDR3 is TGCGCCAGCAGCCAGAGCGGGACTAGCTACTACGAGCAGTACTTC.

The chain employs TRBV30 and TRBJ2-7; no definite D call. The CDR3 consists of 13 residues. Germline V lookup: CDR1 GTSNPN, CDR2 SVGIG (reference sequence). V lost 0 bases and J 0 bases, leaving 6 bases between the germline ends. CDR3 DNA sequence: TGTGCCTGGAGTGTAGGCGGCTCCTACGAGCAGTACTTC. Protein product: CAWSVGGSYEQYF.

This chain connects TRBV4-1 to TRBJ2-5; D may be TRBD2 (5 bases). The CDR3 extends over 14 amino acids. Looked up from germline, CDR1 is MGHRA and CDR2 is YSYEKL. V was shortened by 1 base and J by 2 bases, with 8 bases between the two germline ends. As DNA, the CDR3 is TGCGCCAGCAGCCAAGGAGGGTGGCAAGAGACCCAGTACTTC. This translates into CASSQGGWQETQYF.

The V and J genes are TRBV7-9 and TRBJ1-5; the match to TRBD1 covers 7 bases. Trimming cost V 1 base and J 4 bases; bases outside gene matches: 4. Per the germline V gene, CDR1 is SEHNR and CDR2 is FQNEAQ (reference sequence). The CDR3 is made up of 15 amino acids. CDR3 DNA sequence: TGTGCCAGCAGCTTAGGGACAGGATTAAATCAGCCCCAGCATTTT. Translating it yields CASSLGTGLNQPQHF.

The chain carries TRBV4-1 and TRBJ2-2, with 13 positions matching TRBD2. The CDR3 contains 21 residues. J was trimmed by 2 bases and V by 0 bases; bases with no gene match: 12. In germline, CDR1 is MGHRA, CDR2 YSYEKL. The CDR3: CASSQDLVVLAGGINTGELFF. The CDR3 DNA follows: TGCGCCAGCAGCCAAGATCTCGTCGTACTAGCGGGAGGGATTAACACCGGGGAGCTGTTTTTT.

The V and J genes are TRBV7-9 and TRBJ2-2; D is perhaps TRBD2 (5 bases). CDR1 is SEHNR and CDR2 is FQNEAQ in the germline V gene (reference sequence). CDR3 size: 16 residues. With 5 bases removed from V and 0 bases from J, the gap between germline ends came to 13 bases. The CDR3 protein is CASSPPLASNTGELFF. The DNA for the CDR3 is TGTGCCAGCAGCCCCCCGTTAGCGTCGAACACCGGGGAGCTGTTTTTT.

DNA for the CDR3: TGTGCCAGCAGCCCCTGGACAGGAACAGATACGCAGTATTTT. It is translated as CASSPWTGTDTQYF. J is TRBJ2-3 and V is TRBV9, with 7 bases that match TRBD1. The J segment lost 3 bases and the V segment lost 4 bases, leaving 5 bases of the junction unmatched. Germline V gene data show CDR1 as SGDLS and CDR2 as YYNGEE. This CDR3 spans 14 amino acids.

The chain employs TRBV7-3 and TRBJ2-1; D may be TRBD2 (5 bases). The CDR3 has 12 amino acids. With 4 bases removed from V and 15 bases from J, the gap between germline ends came to 16 bases. Germline assignment: CDR1 SGHTA and CDR2 FQGTGA. CDR3 DNA sequence: TGTGCCAGCAGCTCCGGCCTAGCAGCGCCGTTCTTC. Its protein is CASSSGLAAPFF.

The rearrangement uses TRBV4-3 and TRBJ2-1; 12 bases are a match to TRBD2. CDR1 is LGHNA, CDR2 YSLEER, per germline. The V and J ends lost 4 bases and 7 bases, in that order; junction bases with no gene match: 8. This CDR3 is built from 16 residues. Here the CDR3 DNA reads TGCGCCAGCAGCCCACAGACTAGCGGGAGTGGGAATGAGCAGTTCTTC. Its translation is CASSPQTSGSGNEQFF.

The chain recombines TRBV13 with TRBJ1-1; D is uncertain. The CDR3 sequence is 15 residues long. The V gene's germline CDR1 is PRHDT and CDR2 FYEKMQ (reference sequence). Trimming left V 0 bases short and J 1 base short, with 9 bases between. The CDR3 spells CASSLGRVGNTEAFF. The CDR3 DNA follows: TGTGCCAGCAGCTTAGGCCGGGTAGGGAACACTGAAGCTTTCTTT.

A note on this clone: This sample also contains other DNA sequences that code for the same CDR3. V is TRBV6-4 and J is TRBJ2-1; 8 bases are shared with TRBD2. Losses at the gene ends were 0 bases for V and 0 bases for J; bases not matched to a gene: 1. The CDR3 length is 16 residues. Germline CDR1 is MRHNA and CDR2 is SNTAGT. CDR3 DNA sequence: TGTGCCAGCAGTGACTCAACTAGCGGCTCCTACAATGAGCAGTTCTTC. This sequence encodes CASSDSTSGSYNEQFF.

This chain joins TRBV9 and TRBJ2-3; 12 bases are a match to TRBD2. Unmatched junction bases numbered 8, after V lost 3 bases and J lost 0 bases. From germline, CDR1 is SGDLS and CDR2 YYNGEE. There are 18 residues in the CDR3. CDR3 protein: CASSDRLAGALSTDTQYF. The CDR3 coding sequence is TGTGCCAGCAGCGACCGACTAGCGGGAGCCCTCAGCACAGATACGCAGTATTTT. Supplemented by reference TRBV9 and TRBJ2-3, the full variable domain reads DSGVTQTPKHLITATGQRVTLRCSPRSGDLSVYWYQQSLDQGLQFLIQYYNGEERAKGNILERFSAQQFPDLHSELNLSSLELGDSALYFCASSDRLAGALSTDTQYFGPGTRLTVL.

The chain uses TRBV15 and TRBJ2-1, with 7 bases aligning to TRBD2. The CDR3 consists of 15 residues. Looked up from germline, CDR1 is LNHNV and CDR2 is YYDKDF (reference sequence). J lost 7 bases, V lost 0 bases, and 6 bases had no gene match. This CDR3 reads CATSRDRLAGNEQFF. The CDR3 DNA is TGTGCCACCAGCAGAGATCGACTAGCTGGTAATGAGCAGTTCTTC.

This chain joins TRBV7-6 and TRBJ2-1; TRBD1 is a possible D gene (5 bases). This CDR3 has 15 amino acids. The V gene lost 5 bases and the J gene lost 4 bases, with 15 bases spanning the gap. In germline, CDR1 is SGHVS, CDR2 FNYEAQ. The CDR3 coding sequence is TGTGCCAGCAGCAACGTCAATAGGGGTTACAATGAGCAGTTCTTC. It is translated as CASSNVNRGYNEQFF.

The chain combines TRBV28 with TRBJ2-7; a weak D match, TRBD2 (5 bases). From germline, CDR1 is MDHEN and CDR2 SYDVKM. V gave up 1 base and J gave up 0 bases, with 19 bases separating them. The length of the CDR3 is 18 residues. The chain's CDR3 is CASSLYLNNSVSSYEQYF. The CDR3 DNA is TGTGCCAGCAGTTTATACCTCAACAATAGCGTGAGCTCCTACGAGCAGTACTTC. The whole variable domain, filled in from reference TRBV28 and TRBJ2-7, reads DVKVTQSSRYLVKRTGEKVFLECVQDMDHENMFWYRQDPGLGLRLIYFSYDVKMKEKGDIPEGYSVSREKKERFSLILESASTNQTSMYLCASSLYLNNSVSSYEQYFGPGTRLTVT.